Given below is one T cell receptor (beta chain) in context. Its antigen is unidentified. Repertoires were generated with immunoSEQ multiplex PCR, while TCRdb's copy carries only in-frame clones and drops some. The sample yields about 96,000 clones, roughly 88% seen once. The sample comes from a study of T cell responses to AZD1222 COVID-19 vaccine. Study-level findings and limits: Sampled repertoires all dated from after the peak T cell response. Donors were largely white British and mainly female; clonal diversity was possibly underestimated.

The sample was peripheral blood, taken on day 0 of AZD1222 vaccination. The sequence derives from an adult in good health.

The CDR3 protein is CATSPVRLAAHTDTQYF. DNA of the CDR3: TGTGCCACCTCCCCCGTGCGACTAGCGGCACACACAGATACGCAGTATTTT. V usage is TRBV27 and J usage is TRBJ2-3; 9 bases line up with TRBD2. Germline V gene lookup returns CDR1 MNHEY and CDR2 SMNVEV (reference sequence). With 10 bases clipped from V and 2 bases from J, the junction kept 16 bases outside the gene matches. The CDR3 spans 17 residues.